The entry below gives a single T cell receptor beta chain sequence along with its context. The data stem from a study of technical replicates of blood from several donors. Looked up from germline, CDR1 is GTSNPN and CDR2 is SVGIG (reference sequence). The CDR3 is 13 amino acids. After removal of 6 bases from V and 4 bases from J, the junction contained 4 bases not matched to a gene. Only in-frame clones appear in the TCRdb table, and some are missing; sequencing was by immunoSEQ multiplex PCR. The repertoire holds about 12,000 clones, with roughly 95% as singletons. The chain joins TRBV30 to TRBJ1-3, with 9 bases fitting TRBD1. This sequence was found in a human donor in good health. Input material: PBMCs. The CDR3 reads CACRTGAGNTIYF. CDR3 DNA sequence: TGTGCCTGCCGGACAGGGGCCGGAAACACCATATATTTT.